The present TCR beta chain was sequenced within a study of blood T cells in healthy people across ages. Study summary: About one barcoded beta molecule per two T cells came from capture by template switching. Study-wide results and limits: Older age went with lower TCR beta diversity per million T cells, in a roughly linear way. It was held that diversity estimates obtained from one million T cells represented underestimates.

The CDR3 is 15 residues long. Germline loops: CDR1 LGHDT, CDR2 YNNKEL (reference sequence). Details on this clonotype: As yet, its antigen is unknown.

Alongside a J-beta primer mix, a sample-barcoded 5' primer served in a second PCR lasting about 7 to 12 cycles. The template-switch adaptor, which had 12 random nucleotides, put a tag on each cDNA molecule. Via MiXCR, TCRdb re-called the 5' RACE reads, giving one row per CDR3 protein. The sample lists 550,000 to 600,000 distinct CDR3 sequences, roughly 28% occurring once. Sequencing input: blood. The chain combines TRBV3-1 with TRBJ2-1; 7 positions match TRBD2. The J call may be incorrect, as the DNA end agrees better with TRBJ2-7. This receptor was taken from a woman in her 70s in good health. The chain's CDR3 is CASSQTRLASYEQYF. The CDR3 DNA follows: TGTGCCAGCAGCCAAACCCGACTAGCATCCTACGAGCAGTACTTC.